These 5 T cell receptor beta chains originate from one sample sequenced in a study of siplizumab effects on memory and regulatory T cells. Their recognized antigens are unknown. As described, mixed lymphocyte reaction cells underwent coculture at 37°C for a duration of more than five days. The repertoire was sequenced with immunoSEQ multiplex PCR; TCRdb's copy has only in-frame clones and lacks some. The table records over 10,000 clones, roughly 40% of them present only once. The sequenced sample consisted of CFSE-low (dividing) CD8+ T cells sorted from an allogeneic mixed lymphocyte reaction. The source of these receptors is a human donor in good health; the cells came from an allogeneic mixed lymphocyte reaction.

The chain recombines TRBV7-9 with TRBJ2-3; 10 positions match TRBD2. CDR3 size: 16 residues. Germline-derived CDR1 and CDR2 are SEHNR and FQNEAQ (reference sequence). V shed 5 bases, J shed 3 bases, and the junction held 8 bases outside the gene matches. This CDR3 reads CASSPNRGLATDTQYF. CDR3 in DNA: TGTGCCAGCAGCCCAAATAGGGGACTAGCGACAGATACGCAGTATTTT. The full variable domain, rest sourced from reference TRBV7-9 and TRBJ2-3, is DTGVSQNPRHKITKRGQNVTFRCDPISEHNRLYWYRQTLGQGPEFLTYFQNEAQLEKSRLLSDRFSAERPKGSFSTLEIQRTEQGDSAMYLCASSPNRGLATDTQYFGPGTRLTVL.

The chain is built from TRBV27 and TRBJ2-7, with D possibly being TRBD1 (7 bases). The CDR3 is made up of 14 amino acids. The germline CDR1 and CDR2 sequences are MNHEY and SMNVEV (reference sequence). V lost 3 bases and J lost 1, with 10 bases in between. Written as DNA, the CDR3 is TGTGCCAGCAGTTTTTCAGGGGGGTCCTACGAGCAGTACTTC. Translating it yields CASSFSGGSYEQYF.

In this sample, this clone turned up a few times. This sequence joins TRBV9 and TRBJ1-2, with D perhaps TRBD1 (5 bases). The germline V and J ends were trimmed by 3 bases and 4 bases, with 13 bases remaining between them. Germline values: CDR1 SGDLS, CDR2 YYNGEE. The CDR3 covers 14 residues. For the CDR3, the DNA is TGTGCCAGCAGCGATGGGGAGGGGAGCTATGGCTACACCTTC. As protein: CASSDGEGSYGYTF.

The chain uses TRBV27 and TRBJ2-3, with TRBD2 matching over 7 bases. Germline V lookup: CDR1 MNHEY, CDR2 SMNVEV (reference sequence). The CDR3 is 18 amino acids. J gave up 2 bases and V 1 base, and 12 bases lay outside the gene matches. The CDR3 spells CASSLLGVRGVLTDTQYF. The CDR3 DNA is TGTGCCAGCAGTTTATTAGGGGTTCGGGGGGTACTCACAGATACGCAGTATTTT.

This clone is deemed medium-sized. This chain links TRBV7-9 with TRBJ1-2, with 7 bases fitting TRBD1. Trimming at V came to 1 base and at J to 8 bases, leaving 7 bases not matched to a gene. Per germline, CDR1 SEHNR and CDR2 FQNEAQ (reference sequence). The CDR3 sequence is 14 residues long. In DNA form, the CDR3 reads TGTGCCAGCAGCTTAGGAGAGACAGGGCAGGGCTACACCTTC. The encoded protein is CASSLGETGQGYTF.